This T cell receptor beta chain was captured by sequencing in a study of early T cells in non-severe SARS-CoV-2 infection. Study-wide context: Sequencing input comprised bulk RNA from unsorted whole blood; chain pairing was not available.

Germline CDR1 is LGHDT and CDR2 is YNNKEL (reference sequence). The CDR3 consists of 13 residues. Trimming took 4 bases from V and 8 from J, leaving 14 bases between them. This clonotype was detected ten times or more. Unique molecular identifiers were added to individual cDNA molecules. TCRdb fed the 5' RACE reads into MiXCR, producing one record per CDR3 protein. Here the sample spans around 57,000 distinct CDR3 sequences, roughly 6.2% being singletons. This clonotype was sampled from an adult who was a healthcare worker with PCR-confirmed SARS-CoV-2 infection or an uninfected control (not recorded which). This chain connects TRBV3-1 to TRBJ1-2; D gene unclear. The source material was whole blood. As DNA, the CDR3 is TGTGCCAGCAGCCTCATGAGCCGGGCCGGCTACACCTTC. Protein: CASSLMSRAGYTF.